This is a list of T cell receptor beta chains from one sample in a study of identical twins. One entry per CDR3 protein results from TCRdb running MiXCR on the 5' RACE reads. Altogether fewer than 900,000 distinct CDR3 sequences are present, about 18% being singletons, with the ten largest covering about an eighth. These same data were also listed under a study on T cells expressing NK-cell markers.

Sample: PBMCs. The receptors stem from a woman between 18 and 29 years old in good health. The CDR3 runs from the conserved cysteine through the conserved F or W. The D gene is left open where the match is weak. A row's size may be missing; if present it is once, few, many or a size class.

j_gene	v_gene	abundance	d_gene	CDR3nt	CDR3aa
TRBJ2-3	TRBV20-1	NA	TRBD2	TGCAGTGCTAGCCATTTTCTAGCGGGAGTTAGGGATACGCAGTATTTT	CSASHFLAGVRDTQYF
TRBJ2-1	TRBV29-1	few	NA	TGCAGCGCTCACCAGGGGGGCTCCTACAATGAGCAGTTCTTC	CSAHQGGSYNEQFF
TRBJ1-1	TRBV20-1	NA	NA	TGCAGTGCTAGAAAGGGGGTCCTGATTCCTGAAGCTTTCTTT	CSARKGVLIPEAFF
TRBJ1-6	TRBV2	NA	TRBD1	TGTGCCAGCAGTGCCTACAGGGGAGGGAATTCACCCCTCCACTTT	CASSAYRGGNSPLHF
TRBJ2-3	TRBV12-5	NA	NA	TGTGCTAGTGGTTTGGTAGACAATACGCAGTATTTT	CASGLVDNTQYF
TRBJ2-1	TRBV7-2	NA	TRBD1	TGTGCCAGCAGCTTCGACAGGGGGCGATTCGTCTACAATGAGCAGTTCTTC	CASSFDRGRFVYNEQFF
TRBJ2-7	TRBV3-1	few	NA	TGTGCCAGCAGCCAAGTACAGGGCTCCTACGAGCAGTACTTC	CASSQVQGSYEQYF
TRBJ1-1	TRBV20-1	few	TRBD1	TGCAGTGCTCTAGACAGGGTGAACACTGAAGCTTTCTTT	CSALDRVNTEAFF
TRBJ1-2	TRBV12-3/TRBV12-4	many	NA	TGTGCCAGCAGCTCCGGGGGGAGCTATGGCTACACCTTC	CASSSGGSYGYTF
TRBJ2-7	TRBV7-2	NA	NA	TGTGCCAGCAGCGACGCCCACCACGAGCAGTACTTC	CASSDAHHEQYF